What follows are 8 T cell receptor beta chains derived from one specimen sequenced in a study of cytomegalovirus exposure and HLA in healthy donors. PCR used 60 Vbeta primers and 13 Jbeta primers. Here immunoSEQ multiplex PCR was the method, and the copy in TCRdb shows in-frame clones only, minus some. Found here are approximately 170,000 clones, 80% of them singletons; the top ten hold about a tenth. Sequencing used PBMCs. The receptors were sampled from a man between 18 and 35 years old in good health and CMV-seropositive.

The chain is built from TRBV29-1 and TRBJ1-2; D is ambiguous. V was trimmed by 1 base and J by 2 bases, leaving 5 bases between them. The CDR3 length is 12 residues. CDR1 SQVTM and CDR2 ANQGSEA come from the germline V gene. The CDR3 coding sequence is TGCAGCGTTGAAGCGCAGAACTATGGCTACACCTTC. Protein sequence: CSVEAQNYGYTF.

The chain employs TRBV29-1 and TRBJ2-7, with a possible D match to TRBD2 (6 bases). Trimming removed 3 bases from V and 4 bases from J, with 13 bases in between. Germline values: CDR1 SQVTM, CDR2 ANQGSEA. The CDR3 length is 13 residues. The CDR3 sequence: CSVEEGSGYEQYF. The DNA of the CDR3 is TGCAGCGTTGAGGAGGGATCGGGTTACGAGCAGTACTTC.

The table lists this clone with a few counts. The genes are TRBV6-5 and TRBJ2-5; 11 nucleotides match TRBD2. The germline CDR1 and CDR2 sequences are MNHEY and SVGAGI. The ends lost 2 bases at V and 11 bases at J; junction bases unmatched: 10. This CDR3 has 15 residues. The CDR3 region has the DNA TGTGCCAGCAGTTACCCCGGGACTAGCGGAACCACTCAGTACTTC. It translates to CASSYPGTSGTTQYF.

V is TRBV27 and J is TRBJ2-2, with 9 bases that match TRBD2. Germline V lookup: CDR1 MNHEY, CDR2 SMNVEV (reference sequence). J was trimmed by 3 bases and V by 5 bases; bases with no gene match: 10. This CDR3 comprises 17 residues. The CDR3 DNA sequence: TGTGCCAGCAGTCCCCTACCGGGACTAGCCGACACCGGGGAGCTGTTTTTT. As protein: CASSPLPGLADTGELFF.

The J gene is TRBJ1-5, the V gene TRBV6-5, with 7 bases aligning to TRBD1. CDR1 is MNHEY, CDR2 SVGAGI, per germline. J was trimmed by 7 bases and V by 8 bases; bases with no gene match: 8. This CDR3 comprises 13 residues. In nucleotides, the CDR3 is TGTGCCAGCCAGACAGGGACGAGCCAGCCCCAGCATTTT. Its translation is CASQTGTSQPQHF.

The chain recombines TRBV27 with TRBJ1-5; D might be TRBD1 (5 bases). The germline CDR1 and CDR2 sequences are MNHEY and SMNVEV (reference sequence). The CDR3 has 14 amino acids. V was cut by 3 bases and J by 5 bases, with 11 bases left in between. CDR3 nucleotides: TGTGCCAGCAGTTTTAACAGGAGGGATCAGCCCCAGCATTTT. Amino acid sequence: CASSFNRRDQPQHF.

V usage is TRBV25-1 and J usage is TRBJ2-1; 7 bases are a match to TRBD2. Germline-derived CDR1 and CDR2 are MGHDK and SYGVNS. This CDR3 has 18 amino acids. V trimming: 4 bases; J trimming: 0 bases; junction bases outside the gene matches: 12. In nucleotides, the CDR3 is TGTGCCAGCAGTGGCTGGGGAGGGACGGCGAGCTCCTACAATGAGCAGTTCTTC. The encoded protein is CASSGWGGTASSYNEQFF.

This sequence joins TRBV19 and TRBJ2-7; 7 nucleotides agree with TRBD1. J lost 4 bases, V lost 6 bases, and 9 bases had no gene match. The CDR3 has 14 residues. Germline V gene sequence: CDR1 LNHDA, CDR2 SQIVND (reference sequence). The CDR3 loop reads CASRPGQKKYEQYF. The CDR3 nucleotides read TGTGCCAGTAGACCGGGACAGAAAAAATACGAGCAGTACTTC.